The source of this T cell receptor beta chain is a study of shared clonotypes between healthy human individuals. Points from the study as a whole: Memory subsets generally showed smaller estimated richness than naive subsets did.

Genomic DNA from each subset was divided evenly over several immunoSEQ plates. Method: immunoSEQ multiplex PCR; TCRdb's copy keeps in-frame clones and lacks some. The data hold more than 500,000 clones, with roughly 95% observed a single time. This clone showed up just a few times. Its antigen is currently unknown. Trimming removed 5 bases from V and 7 bases from J, with 11 bases in between. Germline CDR1 SGHVS, CDR2 FQNEAQ. The CDR3 is made up of 12 amino acids. Recent acute infections and vaccinations were absent in the healthy HIV-negative adult donors. Naive CD4+ cells were CD45RA-selected; the remaining cells were memory.

Input material: naive CD4+ T cells sorted from blood. Subset of the sample: CD45RA+ positively selected. The rearrangement joins TRBV7-8 to TRBJ1-2; D unresolved. This clonotype was sampled from a young woman in good health. CDR3 nucleotides: TGTGCCAGCAGCCCGCTAACCGTTGGCTACACCTTC. This sequence encodes CASSPLTVGYTF.